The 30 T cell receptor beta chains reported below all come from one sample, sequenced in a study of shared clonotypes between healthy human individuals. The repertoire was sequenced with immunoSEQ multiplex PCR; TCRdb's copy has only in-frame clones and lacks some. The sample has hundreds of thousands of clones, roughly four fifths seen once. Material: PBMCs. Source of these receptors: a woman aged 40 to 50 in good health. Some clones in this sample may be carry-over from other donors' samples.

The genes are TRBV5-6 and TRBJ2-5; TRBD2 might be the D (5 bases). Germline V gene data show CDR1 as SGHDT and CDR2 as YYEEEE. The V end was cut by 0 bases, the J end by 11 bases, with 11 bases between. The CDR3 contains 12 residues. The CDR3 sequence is CASSLGGAEQYF. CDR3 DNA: TGTGCCAGCAGCTTGGGGGGAGCGGAGCAGTACTTC.

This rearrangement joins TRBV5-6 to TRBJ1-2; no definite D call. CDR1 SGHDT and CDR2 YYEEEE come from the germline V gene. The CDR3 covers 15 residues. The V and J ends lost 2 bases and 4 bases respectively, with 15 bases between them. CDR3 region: CASSFLLKSTYGYTF. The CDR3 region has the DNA TGTGCCAGCAGCTTCTTATTAAAAAGTACCTATGGCTACACCTTC.

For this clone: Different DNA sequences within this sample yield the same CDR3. The CDR3 region has the DNA TGTGCCAGCAGAGGAGGACTAGCGGGAGCCTACGAGCAGTACTTC. This gives the protein CASRGGLAGAYEQYF. V and J are TRBV7-2 and TRBJ2-7; 13 bases are a match to TRBD2. The CDR3 loop spans 15 amino acids. J was trimmed by 2 bases and V by 6 bases; bases with no gene match: 4. Germline V gives CDR1 SGHTA, CDR2 FQGNSA.

This chain's CDR3 is CASSSDRDAGEKLFF. In DNA form, the CDR3 reads TGCGCCAGCAGTTCAGACAGGGACGCAGGAGAAAAACTGTTTTTT. The chain carries TRBV5-1 and TRBJ1-4; 7 bases are shared with TRBD1. The CDR3 covers 15 residues. The V gene's germline CDR1 is SGHRS and CDR2 YFSETQ. J lost 8 bases, V lost 5 bases, and 12 bases had no gene match.

The CDR3 DNA follows: TGTGCCTTTTCCTGGCGCAGCACAGATACGCAGTATTTT. This encodes CAFSWRSTDTQYF. This chain joins TRBV5-8 and TRBJ2-3, with D hard to call. Germline lookup yields CDR1 SGHTS and CDR2 YDEGEE. Trimming cost V 10 bases and J 0 bases, with 12 bases left between them. This CDR3 is 13 amino acids long.

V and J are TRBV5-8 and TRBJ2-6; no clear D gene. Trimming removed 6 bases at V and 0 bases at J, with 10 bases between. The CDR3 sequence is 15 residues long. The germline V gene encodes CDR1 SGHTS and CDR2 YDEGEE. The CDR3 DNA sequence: TGTGCCAGCAACCCCTTGGGCTCTGGGGCCAACGTCCTGACTTTC. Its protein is CASNPLGSGANVLTF. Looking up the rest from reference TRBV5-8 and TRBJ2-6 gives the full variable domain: EAGVTQSPTHLIKTRGQQATLRCSPISGHTSVYWYQQALGLGLQFLLWYDEGEERNRGNFPPRFSGRQFPNYSSELNVNALELEDSALYLCASNPLGSGANVLTFGAGSRLTVL.

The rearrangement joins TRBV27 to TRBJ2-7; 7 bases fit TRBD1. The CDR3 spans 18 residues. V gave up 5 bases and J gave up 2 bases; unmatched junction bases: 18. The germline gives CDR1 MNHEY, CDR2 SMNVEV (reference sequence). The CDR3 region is CASSPQGVAVPPTYEQYF. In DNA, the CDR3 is TGTGCCAGCAGTCCCCAGGGGGTAGCAGTTCCACCCACCTACGAGCAGTACTTC.

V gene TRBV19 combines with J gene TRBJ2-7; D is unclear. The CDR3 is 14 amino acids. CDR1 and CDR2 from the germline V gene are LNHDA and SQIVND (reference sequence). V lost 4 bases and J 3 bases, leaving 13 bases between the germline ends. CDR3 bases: TGTGCCAGTAGTACCCGGGCCAAACTCTACGAGCAGTACTTC. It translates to CASSTRAKLYEQYF. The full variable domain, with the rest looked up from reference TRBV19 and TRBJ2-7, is DGGITQSPKYLFRKEGQNVTLSCEQNLNHDAMYWYRQDPGQGLRLIYYSQIVNDFQKGDIAEGYSVSREKKESFPLTVTSAQKNPTAFYLCASSTRAKLYEQYFGPGTRLTVT.

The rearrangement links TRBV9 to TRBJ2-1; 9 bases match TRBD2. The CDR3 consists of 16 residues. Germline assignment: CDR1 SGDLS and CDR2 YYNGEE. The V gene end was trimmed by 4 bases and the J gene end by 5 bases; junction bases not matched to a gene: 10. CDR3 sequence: CASSPSGAGGNNEQFF. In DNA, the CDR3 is TGTGCCAGCAGCCCTTCGGGGGCGGGAGGGAACAATGAGCAGTTCTTC.

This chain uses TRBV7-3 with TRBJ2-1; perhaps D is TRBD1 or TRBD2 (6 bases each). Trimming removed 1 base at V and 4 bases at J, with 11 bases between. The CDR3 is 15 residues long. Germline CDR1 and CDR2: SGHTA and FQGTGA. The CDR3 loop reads CASSLIADSYNEQFF. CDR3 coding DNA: TGTGCCAGCAGCTTAATAGCGGACAGTTACAATGAGCAGTTCTTC.

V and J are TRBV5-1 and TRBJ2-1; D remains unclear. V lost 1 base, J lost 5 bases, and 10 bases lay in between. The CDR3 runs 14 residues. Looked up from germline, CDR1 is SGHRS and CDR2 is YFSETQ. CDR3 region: CASSLYSANNEQFF. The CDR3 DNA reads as TGCGCCAGCAGCTTGTACAGCGCCAACAATGAGCAGTTCTTC.

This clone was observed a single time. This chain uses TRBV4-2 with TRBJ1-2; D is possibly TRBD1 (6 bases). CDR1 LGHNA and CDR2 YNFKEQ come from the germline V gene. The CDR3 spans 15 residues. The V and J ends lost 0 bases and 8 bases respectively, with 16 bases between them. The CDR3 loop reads CASSQDPAGAGGYTF. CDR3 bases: TGTGCCAGCAGCCAAGATCCGGCAGGGGCTGGGGGCTACACCTTC.

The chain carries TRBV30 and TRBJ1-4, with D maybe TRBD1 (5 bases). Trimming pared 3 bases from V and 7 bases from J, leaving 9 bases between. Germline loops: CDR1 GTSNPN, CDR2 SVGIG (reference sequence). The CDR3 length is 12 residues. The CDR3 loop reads CAWRGPVEKLFF. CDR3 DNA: TGTGCCTGGAGGGGACCCGTTGAAAAACTGTTTTTT.

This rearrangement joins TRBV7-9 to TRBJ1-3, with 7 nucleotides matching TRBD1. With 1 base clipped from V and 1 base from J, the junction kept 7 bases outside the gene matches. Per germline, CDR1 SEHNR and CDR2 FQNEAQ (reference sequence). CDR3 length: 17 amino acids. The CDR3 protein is CASSLDRQGLSGNTIYF. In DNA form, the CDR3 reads TGTGCCAGCAGCTTAGACAGACAGGGCTTGTCTGGAAACACCATATATTTT.

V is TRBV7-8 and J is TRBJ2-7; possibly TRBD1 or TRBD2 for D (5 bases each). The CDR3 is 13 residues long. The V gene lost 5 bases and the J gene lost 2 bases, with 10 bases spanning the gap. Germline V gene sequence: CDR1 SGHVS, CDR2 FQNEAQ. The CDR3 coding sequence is TGTGCCAGCAGCCCCAGAGGGGCCTACGAGCAGTACTTC. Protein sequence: CASSPRGAYEQYF.

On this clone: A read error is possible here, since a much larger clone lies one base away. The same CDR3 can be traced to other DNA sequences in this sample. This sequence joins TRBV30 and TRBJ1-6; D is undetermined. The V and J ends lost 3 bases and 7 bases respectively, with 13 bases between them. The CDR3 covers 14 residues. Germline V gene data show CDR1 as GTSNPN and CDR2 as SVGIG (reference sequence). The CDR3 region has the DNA TGTGCCTGGAGAATCGGAACACCGAATTCACCCCTCCACTTT. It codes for CAWRIGTPNSPLHF. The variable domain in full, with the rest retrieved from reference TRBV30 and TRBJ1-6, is SQTIHQWPATLVQPVGSPLSLECTVEGTSNPNLYWYRQAAGRGLQLLFYSVGIGQISSEVPQNLSASRPQDRQFILSSKKLLLSDSGFYLCAWRIGTPNSPLHFGNGTRLTVT.

CDR3 residues: CSAGQGAFNEQFF. In DNA form, the CDR3 reads TGCAGCGCGGGACAGGGGGCTTTCAATGAGCAGTTCTTC. J is TRBJ2-1 and V is TRBV29-1; 12 bases are a match to TRBD1. The CDR3 runs 13 residues. V lost 7 bases to trimming and J lost 6 bases; unmatched junction nucleotides: 4. Germline V gene sequence: CDR1 SQVTM, CDR2 ANQGSEA.

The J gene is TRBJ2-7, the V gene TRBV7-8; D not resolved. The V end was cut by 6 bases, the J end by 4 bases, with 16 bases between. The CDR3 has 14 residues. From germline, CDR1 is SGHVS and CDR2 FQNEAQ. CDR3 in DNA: TGTGCCAGCAGTTTTCCCCCTTTTAATTACGAGCAGTACTTC. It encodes CASSFPPFNYEQYF.

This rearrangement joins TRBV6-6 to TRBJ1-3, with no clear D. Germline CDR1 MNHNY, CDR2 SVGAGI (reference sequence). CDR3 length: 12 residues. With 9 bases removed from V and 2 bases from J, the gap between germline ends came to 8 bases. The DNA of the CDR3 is TGTGCCAGTCGGGTCCCTGGAAACACCATATATTTT. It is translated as CASRVPGNTIYF.

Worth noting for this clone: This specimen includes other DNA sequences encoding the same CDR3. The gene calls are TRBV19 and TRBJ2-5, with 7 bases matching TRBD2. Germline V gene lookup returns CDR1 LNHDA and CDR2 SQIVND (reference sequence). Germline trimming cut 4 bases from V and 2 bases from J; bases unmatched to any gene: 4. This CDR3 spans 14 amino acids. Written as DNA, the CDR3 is TGTGCCAGTAGTACTCCGGGACTACAAGAGACCCAGTACTTC. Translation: CASSTPGLQETQYF.

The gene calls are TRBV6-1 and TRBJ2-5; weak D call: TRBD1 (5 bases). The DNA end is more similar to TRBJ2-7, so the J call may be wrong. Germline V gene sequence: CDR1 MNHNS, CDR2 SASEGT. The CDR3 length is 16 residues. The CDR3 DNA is TGTGCCAGCAGTGTTGAAGACAGCCCCAGCTCCTACGAGCAGTACTTC. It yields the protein CASSVEDSPSSYEQYF.

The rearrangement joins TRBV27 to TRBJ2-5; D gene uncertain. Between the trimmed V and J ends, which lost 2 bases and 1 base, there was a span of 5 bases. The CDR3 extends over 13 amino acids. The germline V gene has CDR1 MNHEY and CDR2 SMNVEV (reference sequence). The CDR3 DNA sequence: TGTGCCAGCAGTTTAATGGGCCAAGAGACCCAGTACTTC. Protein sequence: CASSLMGQETQYF.

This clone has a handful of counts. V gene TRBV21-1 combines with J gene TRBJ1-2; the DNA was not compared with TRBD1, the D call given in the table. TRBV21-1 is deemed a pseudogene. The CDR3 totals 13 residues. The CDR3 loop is CASSTGSEDGYTF. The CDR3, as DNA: TGTGCCAGCAGTACAGGGTCGGAGGATGGCTACACCTTC.

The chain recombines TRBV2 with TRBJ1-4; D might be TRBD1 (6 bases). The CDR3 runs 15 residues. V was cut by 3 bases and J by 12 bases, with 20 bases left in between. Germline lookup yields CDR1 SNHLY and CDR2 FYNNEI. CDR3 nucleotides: TGTGCCAGCAGTGACCCCGGGCTGAAGGGGGGAGAACTGTTTTTT. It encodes CASSDPGLKGGELFF. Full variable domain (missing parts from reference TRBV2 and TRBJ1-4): EPEVTQTPSHQVTQMGQEVILRCVPISNHLYFYWYRQILGQKVEFLVSFYNNEISEKSEIFDDQFSVERPDGSNFTLKIRSTKLEDSAMYFCASSDPGLKGGELFFGSGTQLSVL.

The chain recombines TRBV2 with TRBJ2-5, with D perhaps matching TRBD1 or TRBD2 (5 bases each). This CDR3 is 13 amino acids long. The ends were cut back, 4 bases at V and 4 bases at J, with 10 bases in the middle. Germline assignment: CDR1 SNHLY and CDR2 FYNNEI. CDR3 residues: CASSAWGRETQYF. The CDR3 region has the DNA TGTGCCAGCAGTGCTTGGGGGAGAGAGACCCAGTACTTC.

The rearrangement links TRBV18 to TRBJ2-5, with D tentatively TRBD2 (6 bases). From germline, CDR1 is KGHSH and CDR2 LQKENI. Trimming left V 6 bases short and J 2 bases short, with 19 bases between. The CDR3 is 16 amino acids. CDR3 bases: TGTGCCAGCTCCCGTGGTACTTTGGCGGGACAAGAGACCCAGTACTTC. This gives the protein CASSRGTLAGQETQYF.

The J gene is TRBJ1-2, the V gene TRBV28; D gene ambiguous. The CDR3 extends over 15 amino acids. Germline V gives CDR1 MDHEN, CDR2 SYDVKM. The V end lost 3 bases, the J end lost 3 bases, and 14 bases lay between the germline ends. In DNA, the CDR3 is TGTGCCAGCAGTTTTTTGTGGGAACGAGACTATGGCTACACCTTC. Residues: CASSFLWERDYGYTF.

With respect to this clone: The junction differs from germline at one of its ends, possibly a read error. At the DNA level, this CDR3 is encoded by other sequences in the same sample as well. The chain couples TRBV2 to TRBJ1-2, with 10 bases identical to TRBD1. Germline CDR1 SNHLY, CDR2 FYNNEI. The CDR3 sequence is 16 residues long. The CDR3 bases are TGTGCCAGCAGCCCGGACAGGGGGTTCCTCTCAAATGGTTACACCTTC. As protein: CASSPDRGFLSNGYTF.

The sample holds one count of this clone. The CDR3: CSSIQANEQYF. The CDR3 DNA sequence: TGCAGCTCCATCCAGGCCAACGAGCAGTACTTC. This chain links TRBV29-1 with TRBJ2-7; no clear D. The V end lost 8 bases, the J end lost 5 bases, and 13 bases lay between the germline ends. The CDR3 spans 11 residues. From germline, CDR1 is SQVTM and CDR2 ANQGSEA.

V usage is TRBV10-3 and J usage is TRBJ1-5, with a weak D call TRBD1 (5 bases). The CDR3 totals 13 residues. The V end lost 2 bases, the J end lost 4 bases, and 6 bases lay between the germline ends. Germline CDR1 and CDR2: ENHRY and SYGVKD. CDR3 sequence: CAISENRNQPQHF. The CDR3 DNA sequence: TGTGCCATCAGTGAGAACAGGAATCAGCCCCAGCATTTT.